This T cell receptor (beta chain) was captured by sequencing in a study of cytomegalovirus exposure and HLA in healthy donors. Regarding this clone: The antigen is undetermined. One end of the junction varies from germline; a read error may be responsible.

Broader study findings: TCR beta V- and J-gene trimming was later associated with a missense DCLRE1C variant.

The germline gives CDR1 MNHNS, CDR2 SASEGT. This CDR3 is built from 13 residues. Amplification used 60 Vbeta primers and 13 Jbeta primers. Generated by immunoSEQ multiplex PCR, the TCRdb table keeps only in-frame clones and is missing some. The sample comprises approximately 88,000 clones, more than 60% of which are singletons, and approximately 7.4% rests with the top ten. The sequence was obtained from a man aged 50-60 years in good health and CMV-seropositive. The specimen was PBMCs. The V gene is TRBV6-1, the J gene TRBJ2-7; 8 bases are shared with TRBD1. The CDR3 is CASSEAFDRGFFF. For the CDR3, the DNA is TGTGCCAGCAGTGAAGCTTTCGACAGGGGATTTTTCTTC.